A single sample gave rise to the 28 T cell receptor beta chains below, sequenced in a study of cytomegalovirus exposure and HLA in healthy donors. TCRdb's table, derived via immunoSEQ multiplex PCR, lists solely in-frame clones and lacks some. The sample carries 110,000 or so clones, roughly 88% recorded once. Specimen: PBMCs. These receptors were obtained from a man younger than 30 in good health and CMV-seronegative.

The gene calls are TRBV7-2 and TRBJ2-1; no clear D. V dropped 5 bases and J dropped 6 bases, with 11 bases sitting between them. Germline V gene lookup returns CDR1 SGHTA and CDR2 FQGNSA. CDR3 length: 13 amino acids. The CDR3 reads CASSLPRSNEQFF. The CDR3 DNA reads TGTGCCAGCAGCCTACCCCGAAGCAATGAGCAGTTCTTC.

The V call is TRBV4-3, the J call TRBJ2-2; D is perhaps TRBD2 (5 bases). The CDR3 covers 17 residues. The germline V and J ends were trimmed by 0 bases and 3 bases, with 14 bases remaining between them. The germline gives CDR1 LGHNA, CDR2 YSLEER. The CDR3 loop is CASSQDPERTYTGELFF. In DNA form, the CDR3 reads TGCGCCAGCAGCCAAGATCCTGAGCGGACCTACACCGGGGAGCTGTTTTTT.

This clone showed up just once. This sequence joins TRBV28 and TRBJ1-2, with 7 bases that match TRBD1. From germline, CDR1 is MDHEN and CDR2 SYDVKM. J lost 5 bases, V lost 5 bases, and 11 bases had no gene match. The CDR3 runs 15 residues. The CDR3 spells CASSAPGTAFYGYTF. DNA of the CDR3: TGTGCCAGCAGTGCCCCCGGGACAGCATTTTATGGCTACACCTTC.

V gene TRBV5-6 combines with J gene TRBJ1-4; D possibly corresponds to TRBD1 (6 bases). The V end lost 0 bases, the J end lost 4 bases, and 13 bases lay between the germline ends. The germline V gene encodes CDR1 SGHDT and CDR2 YYEEEE. This CDR3 region has 16 residues. The chain's CDR3 is CASSLAGQPNNEKLFF. CDR3 DNA: TGTGCCAGCAGCTTGGCCGGACAGCCGAATAATGAAAAACTGTTTTTT.

The chain has TRBV28 and TRBJ1-1, with D possibly matching TRBD1 (6 bases). Germline V lookup: CDR1 MDHEN, CDR2 SYDVKM. Between the trimmed V and J ends, which lost 6 bases and 7 bases, there was a span of 12 bases. This CDR3 has 12 amino acids. The CDR3, as DNA: TGTGCCAGCAGGACAGGAGCTGATGAAGCTTTCTTT. Its protein is CASRTGADEAFF.

The rearrangement links TRBV4-1 to TRBJ1-1, with no clear D. There are 14 residues in the CDR3. The V end was cut by 4 bases, the J end by 4 bases, with 13 bases between. From germline, CDR1 is MGHRA and CDR2 YSYEKL. CDR3 nucleotides: TGCGCCAGCAGCCTCGTCGGTCTGTCCACTGAAGCTTTCTTT. Translating it yields CASSLVGLSTEAFF.

This clone was counted once. The chain carries TRBV4-1 and TRBJ2-1; tentatively, D is TRBD1 (5 bases). The CDR3 is 16 residues long. V lost 0 bases, J lost 4 bases, and 13 bases lay in between. CDR1 and CDR2 from the germline V gene are MGHRA and YSYEKL. CDR3 protein: CASSQEPGLRYNEQFF. For the CDR3, the DNA is TGCGCCAGCAGCCAAGAACCAGGGCTGAGATACAATGAGCAGTTCTTC.

The J gene is TRBJ2-7, the V gene TRBV19, with D perhaps TRBD1 (6 bases). This CDR3 has 14 residues. Per germline, CDR1 LNHDA and CDR2 SQIVND (reference sequence). V gave up 5 bases and J gave up 2 bases, with 13 bases separating them. In DNA, the CDR3 is TGTGCCAGTAGTCCTGGACAGACGACCTACGAGCAGTACTTC. It codes for CASSPGQTTYEQYF.

The chain couples TRBV9 to TRBJ2-3; D possibly corresponds to TRBD1 (5 bases). Germline CDR1 and CDR2: SGDLS and YYNGEE. V shed 4 bases and J shed 1 base, with 10 bases lying between them. CDR3 length: 14 residues. The CDR3 region is CASSFRVGTDTQYF. The CDR3 nucleotides read TGTGCCAGCAGCTTCAGGGTAGGCACAGATACGCAGTATTTT.

The chain employs TRBV7-2 and TRBJ2-7; D not resolved. CDR1 and CDR2 (germline): SGHTA, FQGNSA. CDR3 length: 13 residues. Deletions cut 1 base from V and 5 bases from J, with 9 bases between. Written as DNA, the CDR3 is TGTGCCAGCAGCTTAGGGTCGGTGGACGAGCAGTACTTC. Translated, it gives CASSLGSVDEQYF. The whole variable domain, filled in from reference TRBV7-2 and TRBJ2-7, reads GAGVSQSPSNKVTEKGKDVELRCDPISGHTALYWYRQSLGQGLEFLIYFQGNSAPDKSGLPSDRFSAERTGGSVSTLTIQRTQQEDSAVYLCASSLGSVDEQYFGPGTRLTVT.

The V and J genes are TRBV18 and TRBJ1-4; no firm D call. The CDR3 extends over 14 amino acids. The V end was cut by 1 base, the J end by 6 bases, with 9 bases between. Germline-derived CDR1 and CDR2 are KGHSH and LQKENI. CDR3 region: CASSPQGAYEKLFF. As DNA, the CDR3 is TGTGCCAGCTCACCACAGGGAGCGTATGAAAAACTGTTTTTT.

The chain has TRBV5-6 and TRBJ2-1; 8 bases are a match to TRBD2. The junction had 9 bases not matched to a gene; V was cut back by 6 bases and J by 4 bases. The CDR3 covers 15 residues. CDR1 SGHDT and CDR2 YYEEEE come from the germline V gene. The CDR3 loop is CASTPEAGVYNEQFF. The CDR3 DNA follows: TGTGCCAGCACCCCGGAAGCGGGGGTGTACAATGAGCAGTTCTTC.

The V call is TRBV5-8, the J call TRBJ2-1; D is undetermined. Trimming took 4 bases from V and 4 from J, leaving 27 bases between them. This CDR3 is 19 amino acids long. Germline CDR1 and CDR2: SGHTS and YDEGEE. CDR3 sequence (DNA): TGTGCCAGCAGCCCCAGTCAGGATGTAGTTGTACACCCGTACAATGAGCAGTTCTTC. It is translated as CASSPSQDVVVHPYNEQFF.

The chain links TRBV27 to TRBJ1-4, with 8 nucleotides matching TRBD1. V shed 5 bases and J 8 bases; nucleotides not matched to a gene: 16. The CDR3 extends over 17 amino acids. Looked up from germline, CDR1 is MNHEY and CDR2 is SMNVEV (reference sequence). The CDR3 loop reads CASSLQGALRKPEKLFF. DNA of the CDR3: TGTGCCAGCAGTCTGCAGGGGGCCCTGCGAAAACCCGAAAAACTGTTTTTT.

The chain carries TRBV30 and TRBJ1-1; possibly TRBD1 for D (6 bases). The CDR3 loop spans 14 amino acids. Trimming stripped 1 base from V and 5 bases from J, with 14 bases between. CDR1 GTSNPN and CDR2 SVGIG come from the germline V gene (reference sequence). The CDR3 protein is CAWSAGRGITEAFF. The DNA for the CDR3 is TGTGCCTGGAGTGCGGGCAGGGGTATTACTGAAGCTTTCTTT.

The chain joins TRBV19 to TRBJ2-7; TRBD2 matches 8 bases. CDR3 length equals 14 residues. The trim removed 8 bases at V and 3 bases at J, leaving 9 bases unmatched. Looked up from germline, CDR1 is LNHDA and CDR2 is SQIVND (reference sequence). CDR3: CASFQRGTGYEQYF. The CDR3 region has the DNA TGTGCCAGTTTCCAGCGGGGGACGGGCTACGAGCAGTACTTC.

CDR3 in amino acids: CASSLSPNTDTQYF. The CDR3 DNA sequence: TGCGCCAGCAGCTTGAGCCCCAACACAGATACGCAGTATTTT. J is TRBJ2-3 and V is TRBV5-1, with D unclear. The germline V and J ends were trimmed by 1 base and 2 bases, with 8 bases remaining between them. The CDR3 has 14 amino acids. Germline V CDR1 and CDR2: SGHRS, YFSETQ.

The chain couples TRBV29-1 to TRBJ1-2; tentative D call: TRBD1 (5 bases). Germline V lookup: CDR1 SQVTM, CDR2 ANQGSEA. Trimming pared 3 bases from V and 9 bases from J, leaving 11 bases between. The CDR3 totals 11 residues. The CDR3 DNA reads TGCAGCGTTGAGGGGGGGGAAAGCTACACCTTC. Translated, it gives CSVEGGESYTF.

This chain uses TRBV10-1 with TRBJ1-2, with a weak D call TRBD1 (6 bases). The CDR3 is 13 amino acids. CDR1 is WNHNN, CDR2 SYGVQD, per germline (reference sequence). V was pared by 3 bases and J by 5 bases, with 10 bases between. This CDR3 is CASSENRDYGYTF. The CDR3 DNA sequence: TGCGCCAGCAGTGAAAACAGGGATTATGGCTACACCTTC.

This chain joins TRBV29-1 and TRBJ2-3; 8 bases fit TRBD2. Germline CDR1 and CDR2: SQVTM and ANQGSEA. V lost 3 bases to trimming and J lost 1 base; unmatched junction nucleotides: 0. The CDR3 totals 13 residues. CDR3 protein: CSVERGGTDTQYF. The CDR3 DNA reads TGCAGCGTTGAGCGGGGGGGCACAGATACGCAGTATTTT.

V and J are TRBV25-1 and TRBJ1-1, with a tentative D call TRBD1 (6 bases). Germline loops: CDR1 MGHDK, CDR2 SYGVNS. V was shortened by 7 bases and J by 3 bases, with 15 bases between the two germline ends. This CDR3 has 14 residues. The CDR3 sequence: CASTRGIGHTEAFF. The CDR3 nucleotides read TGTGCCAGCACGAGGGGGATTGGGCACACTGAAGCTTTCTTT.

The V call is TRBV5-1, the J call TRBJ1-1, with TRBD1 matching over 7 bases. In germline, CDR1 is SGHRS, CDR2 YFSETQ. V shed 4 bases, J shed 1 base, and the junction held 13 bases outside the gene matches. CDR3 length equals 17 residues. CDR3 nucleotides: TGCGCCAGCAGCCGCCCCAATTTGACAGGGAGGAACACTGAAGCTTTCTTT. Its protein is CASSRPNLTGRNTEAFF.

J is TRBJ2-1 and V is TRBV7-8; the D gene is possibly TRBD2 (5 bases). Germline CDR1 reads SGHVS; CDR2 reads FQNEAQ. CDR3 size: 16 residues. Trimming shortened V by 5 bases and J by 4 bases, and 18 bases separated the two germline ends. This CDR3 is CASSVLATDKYNEQFF. Here the CDR3 DNA reads TGTGCCAGCAGCGTTCTAGCTACCGACAAATACAATGAGCAGTTCTTC.

CDR3 sequence (DNA): TGTGCCAGCAGCGTAGCTTCGGGGGGGATCTATGGCTACACCTTC. Translation: CASSVASGGIYGYTF. V usage is TRBV9 and J usage is TRBJ1-2; D might be TRBD1 (5 bases). Germline lookup yields CDR1 SGDLS and CDR2 YYNGEE. The CDR3 has 15 residues. The V end lost 0 bases, the J end lost 4 bases, and 13 bases lay between the germline ends.

J is TRBJ2-1 and V is TRBV5-1; D is ambiguous. The ends were cut back, 2 bases at V and 5 bases at J, with 8 bases in the middle. Germline CDR1 reads SGHRS; CDR2 reads YFSETQ. This CDR3 region has 13 residues. The CDR3 loop is CASSFTQNNEQFF. CDR3 in DNA: TGCGCCAGCAGCTTTACACAGAACAATGAGCAGTTCTTC.

V and J are TRBV5-6 and TRBJ2-6, with D possibly being TRBD1 (7 bases). CDR1 and CDR2 (germline): SGHDT, YYEEEE. The CDR3 runs to 18 residues. Trimming took 1 base from V and 2 from J, leaving 16 bases between them. The CDR3 nucleotides read TGTGCCAGCAGCTTGCCGGGACAGTGGGAGGCTGGGGCCAACGTCCTGACTTTC. Translating gives CASSLPGQWEAGANVLTF.

The chain joins TRBV2 to TRBJ2-2; the D gene is possibly TRBD1 (6 bases). Germline CDR1 SNHLY, CDR2 FYNNEI. The CDR3 is 15 residues long. V lost 7 bases and J lost 3, with 15 bases in between. The CDR3: CASTYQGTDTGELFF. DNA for the CDR3: TGTGCCAGCACATATCAGGGGACGGACACCGGGGAGCTGTTTTTT.

Only one count was recorded for this clone. The chain is built from TRBV6-6 and TRBJ1-1; weak D call: TRBD1 (6 bases). CDR1 is MNHNY and CDR2 is SVGAGI in the germline V gene (reference sequence). Trimming cost V 7 bases and J 1 base, with 16 bases left between them. The CDR3 contains 15 residues. Written as DNA, the CDR3 is TGTGCCAGCAAACACCCGGACAGAAAGAACACTGAAGCTTTCTTT. Encoded protein: CASKHPDRKNTEAFF.